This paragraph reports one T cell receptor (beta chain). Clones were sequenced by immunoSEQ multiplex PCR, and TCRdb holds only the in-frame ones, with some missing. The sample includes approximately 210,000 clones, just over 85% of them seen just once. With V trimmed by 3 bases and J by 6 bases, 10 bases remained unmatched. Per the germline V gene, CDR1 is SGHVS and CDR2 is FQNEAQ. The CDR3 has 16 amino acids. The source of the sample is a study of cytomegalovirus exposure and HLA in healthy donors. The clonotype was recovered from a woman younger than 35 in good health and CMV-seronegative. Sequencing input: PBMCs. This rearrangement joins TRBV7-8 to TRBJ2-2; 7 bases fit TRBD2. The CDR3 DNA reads TGTGCCAGCAGCTTGAGGCGAGCGGGAAGGGCCGGGGAGCTGTTTTTT. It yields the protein CASSLRRAGRAGELFF.